Included here is one T cell receptor beta chain sequence, with context. The sample belongs to a study of cytomegalovirus exposure and HLA in healthy donors. Healthy people donating bone marrow made up the donors. Amplification used 60 Vbeta primers and 13 Jbeta primers. Sequencing was performed with immunoSEQ multiplex PCR; in TCRdb, only in-frame clones are kept and a portion is missing. The table has 150,000 or so clones, roughly four fifths seen once; the top ten hold roughly 1.6%. Germline values: CDR1 MNHEY, CDR2 SMNVEV (reference sequence). This CDR3 has 15 amino acids. The sequence was collected from a man in his forties or fifties in good health and CMV-seronegative. The sample taken for sequencing was PBMCs. The chain links TRBV27 to TRBJ2-5; 10 bases fit TRBD2. TRBJ2-7 explains the end of the DNA better; the J call may be wrong. The CDR3: CASSSILAGRYEQYF. DNA for the CDR3: TGTGCCAGCAGTTCTATACTAGCGGGGAGATACGAGCAGTACTTC.